The rows below give T cell receptor beta chains drawn from one sample of a study of T-cell memory formation after mild COVID-19. TCRdb passed the 5' RACE reads through MiXCR, listing each CDR3 protein once. The sample lists under 300,000 distinct CDR3 sequences; about a sixth were seen once. The sequenced sample was PBMCs or a T cell subset sorted from them (not recorded which). The receptors were gathered from a man younger than 35 who had mild COVID-19 (a few samples of this study predate the infection). Cell type and time point are not known. CDR3s include the opening cysteine and the closing phenylalanine or tryptophan. D genes are given only for firm matches. Not all rows give a size; the values are once, few, many and, for expanded clones, a class.

CASSGLAGSVEQFF	TGCGCCAGCAGCGGACTAGCGGGGTCGGTTGAGCAGTTCTTC	few	TRBJ2-1	TRBD2	TRBV10-1
CASSQMETQYF	TGTGCCAGCAGCCAGATGGAGACCCAGTACTTC	many	TRBJ2-5	.	TRBV7-6
CASSLQNQAQHF	TGTGCCAGCAGTTTACAAAATCAGGCTCAGCATTTT	.	TRBJ1-5	.	TRBV28
CSVARQGARTGELFF	TGCAGCGTTGCACGACAGGGGGCGCGGACCGGGGAGCTGTTTTTT	.	TRBJ2-2	TRBD1	TRBV29-1
CASSSGLIGEQFF	TGTGCCAGCAGCTCGGGGCTGATCGGTGAGCAGTTCTTC	few	TRBJ2-1	.	TRBV7-8
CASSRPTGDGYTF	TGTGCCAGCAGCCGGCCGACAGGGGACGGCTACACCTTC	.	TRBJ1-2	TRBD1	TRBV7-9
CSAPTSGGPDTQYF	TGCAGTGCCCCGACTAGCGGGGGCCCGGATACGCAGTATTTT	few	TRBJ2-3	TRBD2	TRBV20-1
CASSRQGDLPNYGYTF	TGTGCCAGCAGCCGACAGGGCGATCTCCCTAACTATGGCTACACCTTC	few	TRBJ1-2	TRBD1	TRBV7-2
CAISEGMDRGGTEAFF	TGTGCCATCAGTGAGGGGATGGACAGGGGAGGCACTGAAGCTTTCTTT	.	TRBJ1-1	TRBD1	TRBV10-3
CASSVEGVNSPLHF	TGTGCCAGCAGCGTAGAAGGGGTAAATTCACCCCTCCACTTT	.	TRBJ1-6	.	TRBV9
CASSPTGNTEAFF	TGTGCCAGCAGTCCCACAGGGAACACTGAAGCTTTCTTT	many	TRBJ1-1	.	TRBV12-3/TRBV12-4
CASSYGGRANEQFF	TGTGCCAGCAGTTACGGCGGGAGGGCCAATGAGCAGTTCTTC	once	TRBJ2-1	TRBD2	TRBV6-2/TRBV6-3
CASSQAPLEDTQYF	TGCGCCAGCAGCCAAGCCCCTCTAGAGGATACGCAGTATTTT	.	TRBJ2-3	.	TRBV4-3
CASSPDRNYGYTF	TGTGCCAGCAGCCCGGACAGGAACTATGGCTACACCTTC	many	TRBJ1-2	TRBD1	TRBV7-3
CASTSPGSADTQYF	TGTGCCAGCACCTCCCCGGGGTCTGCAGATACGCAGTATTTT	.	TRBJ2-3	.	TRBV5-4
CATSSGGGYGYTF	TGTGCCACCTCCTCAGGGGGCGGGTATGGCTACACCTTC	.	TRBJ1-2	TRBD1	TRBV27
CSVARGRNEQFF	TGCAGCGTTGCCCGGGGGCGCAATGAGCAGTTCTTC	few	TRBJ2-1	.	TRBV29-1
CASSQYAANNEQFF	TGCGCCAGCAGCCAGTACGCCGCGAACAATGAGCAGTTCTTC	few	TRBJ2-1	.	TRBV4-3
CASSPTSEGTQYF	TGTGCCAGCAGTCCAACTTCTGAGGGGACCCAGTACTTC	few	TRBJ2-5	.	TRBV12-3/TRBV12-4
CASSWRDSRREQFF	TGTGCCAGCAGCTGGAGGGACTCCCGAAGGGAGCAGTTCTTC	.	TRBJ2-1	.	TRBV5-5
CASTSAHWPYNEQFF	TGTGCCAGCACGTCGGCTCACTGGCCCTACAATGAGCAGTTCTTC	.	TRBJ2-1	.	TRBV6-2/TRBV6-3
CSAPSHEQNTEAFF	TGCAGTGCCCCTTCCCATGAGCAGAACACTGAAGCTTTCTTT	few	TRBJ1-1	.	TRBV20-1
CASSPSGGTQETQYF	TGTGCCAGCAGCCCAAGCGGAGGGACCCAAGAGACCCAGTACTTC	.	TRBJ2-5	.	TRBV3-1
CATSDPRGYGDTQYF	TGTGCCACCAGTGATCCGCGGGGGTACGGAGATACGCAGTATTTT	.	TRBJ2-3	TRBD2	TRBV24-1
CASSSLDVRGTEAFF	TGTGCCAGCTCATCCTTGGACGTTCGGGGCACTGAAGCTTTCTTT	.	TRBJ1-1	.	TRBV18
CASSHSGSNTGELFF	TGTGCCAGCAGCCATAGCGGGTCGAACACCGGGGAGCTGTTTTTT	few	TRBJ2-2	TRBD2	TRBV7-2
CASNFGGNTEAFF	TGTGCCAGCAACTTCGGAGGGAACACTGAAGCTTTCTTT	.	TRBJ1-1	.	TRBV6-5
CATHRGSYNEQFF	TGTGCCACCCACCGGGGGAGCTACAATGAGCAGTTCTTC	.	TRBJ2-1	.	TRBV6-5
CASSFQGDLAGELFF	TGTGCCAGCAGCTTCCAGGGGGATTTGGCCGGGGAGCTGTTTTTT	.	TRBJ2-2	TRBD1	TRBV7-3
CASARAEYNEQFF	TGTGCAAGCGCCCGTGCGGAGTACAATGAGCAGTTCTTC	few	TRBJ2-1	.	TRBV7-2
CASSSTVMNTEAFF	TGTGCCAGCAGCTCGACAGTCATGAACACTGAAGCTTTCTTT	few	TRBJ1-1	.	TRBV7-8
CASSPGPTLYGYTF	TGTGCCAGCTCCCCAGGACCCACCCTCTATGGCTACACCTTC	few	TRBJ1-2	.	TRBV18
CASSLRVHEQFF	TGTGCCAGCAGCTTAAGGGTACATGAGCAGTTCTTC	.	TRBJ2-1	.	TRBV7-2
CASSLKSDSPLHF	TGCGCCAGCAGCTTGAAATCCGATTCACCCCTCCACTTT	few	TRBJ1-6	.	TRBV5-1
CASSPRSEQFF	TGTGCCAGCAGTCCCCGCTCAGAGCAGTTCTTC	.	TRBJ2-1	.	TRBV2
CASSRSGQGLSGYTF	TGTGCCAGCAGCCGTTCTGGGCAGGGGCTCTCCGGCTACACCTTC	few	TRBJ1-2	.	TRBV7-2
CASTTLDGFFTDTQYF	TGTGCCAGCACCACTTTAGACGGGTTCTTCACAGATACGCAGTATTTT	.	TRBJ2-3	.	TRBV12-3/TRBV12-4
CSVIQFADTQYF	TGCAGCGTCATCCAGTTCGCAGATACGCAGTATTTT	.	TRBJ2-3	.	TRBV29-1
CASSPDSWGSTGELFF	TGCGCCAGCAGCCCCGACTCATGGGGGAGCACCGGGGAGCTGTTTTTT	.	TRBJ2-2	.	TRBV5-1
CASSLIGGETQYF	TGTGCCAGCAGTTTAATAGGGGGAGAGACCCAGTACTTC	many	TRBJ2-5	.	TRBV12-3/TRBV12-4
CASSIAGAGSNQPQHF	TGTGCCAGTAGTATAGCAGGGGCGGGAAGCAATCAGCCCCAGCATTTT	.	TRBJ1-5	.	TRBV19
CASSLGHGQGYGYTF	TGTGCCAGCAGCTTGGGACATGGGCAGGGCTATGGCTACACCTTC	.	TRBJ1-2	.	TRBV11-1
CASNPRQVGSSYNEQFF	TGCGCCAGCAACCCCCGGCAGGTGGGAAGCTCCTACAATGAGCAGTTCTTC	many	TRBJ2-1	.	TRBV5-1
CASYTSGSYNEQFF	TGCGCCAGCTACACTAGCGGTTCTTACAATGAGCAGTTCTTC	many	TRBJ2-1	TRBD2	TRBV5-1
CASSLDGGPPWDTQYF	TGCGCCAGCAGCTTGGATGGGGGGCCCCCGTGGGATACGCAGTATTTT	few	TRBJ2-3	.	TRBV5-1
CAWSVTGTYNEQFF	TGTGCCTGGAGTGTCACCGGAACCTACAATGAGCAGTTCTTC	few	TRBJ2-1	.	TRBV30